The entry that follows covers one T cell receptor beta chain sequence. Its antigen is not identified. The data originate from a study of cytomegalovirus exposure and HLA in healthy donors. The study, taken as a whole, reports: Because they were indistinguishable, some V segments, including TRBV6-2 and TRBV6-3, were excluded. A few of the chains that were CMV-associated were confirmed in vitro to be specific for CMV antigens. The study assumed roughly uniform donor sequencing depth for presence/absence analyses.

The V end was cut by 1 base, the J end by 7 bases, with 14 bases between. Germline-derived CDR1 and CDR2 are SGHAT and FQNNGV. This CDR3 has 15 amino acids. PCR involved 60 Vbeta and 13 Jbeta primers. The method was immunoSEQ multiplex PCR; TCRdb's version includes in-frame clones alone and lacks a portion of them. Found here are about 150,000 clones, roughly 82% of them singletons; the top ten hold under 8.5%. The study sampled nominally healthy donors, though unrecorded immune exposures were likely. Sequencing used PBMCs. This sequence was found in a woman between 50 and 59 years old in good health and CMV-seropositive. The chain uses TRBV11-2 and TRBJ2-1; D possibly corresponds to TRBD1 (5 bases). CDR3 nucleotides: TGTGCCAGCAGCTTAGGTGGACAATGGCCTAATGAGCAGTTCTTC. Amino acid sequence: CASSLGGQWPNEQFF.